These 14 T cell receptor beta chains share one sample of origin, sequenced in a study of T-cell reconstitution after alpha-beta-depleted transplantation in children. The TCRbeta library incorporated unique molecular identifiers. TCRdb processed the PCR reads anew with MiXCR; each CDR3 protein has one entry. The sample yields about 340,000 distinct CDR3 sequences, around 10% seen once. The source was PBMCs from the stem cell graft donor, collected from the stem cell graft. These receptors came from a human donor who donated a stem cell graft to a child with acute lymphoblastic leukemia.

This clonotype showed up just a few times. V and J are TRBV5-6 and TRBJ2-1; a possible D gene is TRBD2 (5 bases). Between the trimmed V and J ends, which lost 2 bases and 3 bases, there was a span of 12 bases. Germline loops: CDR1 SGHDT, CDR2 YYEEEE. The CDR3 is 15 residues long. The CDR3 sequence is CASSFVLVSYNEQFF. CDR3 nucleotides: TGTGCCAGCAGCTTCGTACTAGTGAGCTACAATGAGCAGTTCTTC.

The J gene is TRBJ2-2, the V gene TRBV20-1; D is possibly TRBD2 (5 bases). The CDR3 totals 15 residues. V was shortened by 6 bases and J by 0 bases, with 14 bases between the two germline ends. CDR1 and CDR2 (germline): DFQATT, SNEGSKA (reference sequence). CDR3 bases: TGCAGTGCGGTCAAAGTGGGAGCGAACACCGGGGAGCTGTTTTTT. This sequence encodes CSAVKVGANTGELFF.

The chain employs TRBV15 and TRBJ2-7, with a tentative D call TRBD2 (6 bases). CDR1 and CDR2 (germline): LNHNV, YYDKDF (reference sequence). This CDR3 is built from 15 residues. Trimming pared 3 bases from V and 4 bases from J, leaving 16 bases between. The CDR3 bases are TGTGCCACCAGCAGGAGGGGACTCGGGGATTACGAGCAGTACTTC. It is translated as CATSRRGLGDYEQYF.

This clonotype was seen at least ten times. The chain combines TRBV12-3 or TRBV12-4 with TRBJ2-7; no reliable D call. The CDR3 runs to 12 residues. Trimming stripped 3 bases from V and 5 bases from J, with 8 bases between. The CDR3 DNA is TGTGCCAGCAGTTTTCAGCCCCACGAGCAGTACTTC. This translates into CASSFQPHEQYF.

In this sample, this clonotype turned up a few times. CDR3 in DNA: TGTGCCAGCAGCCCCGGTGACAGCGGGAGAACCTCCTACGAGCAGTACTTC. Protein sequence: CASSPGDSGRTSYEQYF. J is TRBJ2-7 and V is TRBV7-9, with TRBD2 matching 8 bases. Trimming at V came to 5 bases and at J to 0 bases, leaving 12 bases not matched to a gene. Germline loops: CDR1 SEHNR, CDR2 FQNEAQ (reference sequence). The CDR3 totals 17 residues.

DNA for the CDR3: TGTGCCAGCAGTTACCGAGCAGGACAGGCCTACAATGAGCAGTTCTTC. It encodes CASSYRAGQAYNEQFF. The chain uses TRBV6-5 and TRBJ2-1, with 7 bases that match TRBD1. V lost 2 bases, J lost 2 bases, and 6 bases stayed unmatched. Germline V gene data show CDR1 as MNHEY and CDR2 as SVGAGI. This CDR3 has 16 residues.

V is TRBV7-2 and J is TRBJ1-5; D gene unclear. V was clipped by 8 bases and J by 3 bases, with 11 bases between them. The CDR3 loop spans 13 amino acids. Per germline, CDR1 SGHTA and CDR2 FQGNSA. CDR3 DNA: TGTGCCAGCTCCCCAAGGGTCAATCAGCCCCAGCATTTT. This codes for CASSPRVNQPQHF.

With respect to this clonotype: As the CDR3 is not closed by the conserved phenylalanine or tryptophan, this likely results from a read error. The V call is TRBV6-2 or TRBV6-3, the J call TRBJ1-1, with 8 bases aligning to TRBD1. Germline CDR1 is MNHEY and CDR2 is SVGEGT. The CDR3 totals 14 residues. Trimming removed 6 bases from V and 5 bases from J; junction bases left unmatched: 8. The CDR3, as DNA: TGTGCCAGCAGACAGGGGGGATCGAGGACTGAAGCTTTCTCT. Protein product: CASRQGGSRTEAFS.

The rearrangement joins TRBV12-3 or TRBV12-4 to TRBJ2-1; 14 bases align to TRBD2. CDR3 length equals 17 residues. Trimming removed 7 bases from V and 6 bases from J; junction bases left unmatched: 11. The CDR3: CASTDETSGRGSNEQFF. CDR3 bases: TGTGCCAGCACCGATGAGACTAGCGGGAGGGGGAGCAATGAGCAGTTCTTC.

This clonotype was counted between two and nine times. The CDR3 sequence is CSVERGTDTQYF. The CDR3, as DNA: TGCAGCGTTGAGCGGGGCACAGATACGCAGTATTTT. The rearrangement joins TRBV29-1 to TRBJ2-3; a possible D gene is TRBD2 (5 bases). The V end was cut by 3 bases, the J end by 1 base, with 5 bases between. The CDR3 contains 12 residues. Germline V gene data show CDR1 as SQVTM and CDR2 as ANQGSEA.

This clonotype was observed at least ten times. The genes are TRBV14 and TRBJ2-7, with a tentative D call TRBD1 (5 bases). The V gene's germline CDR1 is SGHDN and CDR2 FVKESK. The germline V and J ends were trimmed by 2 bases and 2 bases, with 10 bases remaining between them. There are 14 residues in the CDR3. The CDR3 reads CASSQQGVTYEQYF. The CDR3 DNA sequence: TGTGCCAGCAGCCAACAAGGGGTTACCTACGAGCAGTACTTC.

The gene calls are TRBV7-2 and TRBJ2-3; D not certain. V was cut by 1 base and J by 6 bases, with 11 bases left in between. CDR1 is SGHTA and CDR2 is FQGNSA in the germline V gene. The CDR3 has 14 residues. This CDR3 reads CASSLGSARDTQYF. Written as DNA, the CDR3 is TGTGCCAGCAGCTTAGGGTCCGCCAGGGATACGCAGTATTTT.

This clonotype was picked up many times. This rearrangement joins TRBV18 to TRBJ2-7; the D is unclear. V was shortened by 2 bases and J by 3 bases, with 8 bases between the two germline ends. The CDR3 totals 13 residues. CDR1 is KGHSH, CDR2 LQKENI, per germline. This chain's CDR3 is CASSPRSDYEQYF. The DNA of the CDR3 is TGTGCCAGCTCACCAAGGAGCGACTACGAGCAGTACTTC.

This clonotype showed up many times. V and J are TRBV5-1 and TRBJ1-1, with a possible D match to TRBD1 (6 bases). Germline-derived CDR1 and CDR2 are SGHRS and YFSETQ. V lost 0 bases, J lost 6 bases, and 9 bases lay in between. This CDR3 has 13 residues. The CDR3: CASSLEQGSEAFF. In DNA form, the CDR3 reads TGCGCCAGCAGCTTGGAGCAGGGGTCTGAAGCTTTCTTT.